Following are 20 T cell receptor beta chains from one sample sequenced in a study of shared clonotypes between healthy human individuals. The naive CD8 fraction comprised CD45RO-negative cells positively selected for CCR7 and excluded terminally differentiated effector memory CD45RA+ cells. Repertoires were generated with immunoSEQ multiplex PCR, while TCRdb's copy carries only in-frame clones and drops some. The sample includes more than 2 million clones, 90% to 95% of them seen just once. Material for sequencing was naive CD8+ T cells from PBMCs. The receptors shown here come from a man younger than 35 in good health. Some clones in this sample may be carry-over from other donors' samples.

This chain links TRBV14 with TRBJ1-1, with D perhaps matching TRBD1 (6 bases). The CDR3 spans 15 residues. The V gene lost 4 bases and the J gene lost 4 bases, with 16 bases spanning the gap. Germline V lookup: CDR1 SGHDN, CDR2 FVKESK. CDR3: CASSPLGQGLTEAFF. CDR3 nucleotides: TGTGCCAGCAGCCCCCTGGGTCAGGGGCTCACTGAAGCTTTCTTT.

This chain connects TRBV4-1 to TRBJ2-2; 7 bases match TRBD1. The V segment lost 1 base and the J segment 7 bases; nucleotides outside the gene matches: 12. From germline, CDR1 is MGHRA and CDR2 YSYEKL. The CDR3 has 17 residues. CDR3 loop: CASSQVDREFFGGELFF. CDR3 in DNA: TGCGCCAGCAGCCAAGTAGACAGGGAGTTCTTTGGCGGGGAGCTGTTTTTT.

The CDR3 DNA reads as TGCGCCAGCAGCCTTCTGGGACAGTACACAGATACGCAGTATTTT. This sequence encodes CASSLLGQYTDTQYF. The chain carries TRBV5-1 and TRBJ2-3, with TRBD1 matching 7 bases. The CDR3 is 15 residues long. Germline CDR1 reads SGHRS; CDR2 reads YFSETQ. V gave up 4 bases and J gave up 2 bases; unmatched junction bases: 7.

There are a few counts of this clone. The genes are TRBV5-4 and TRBJ1-1; D is undetermined. Germline V gene sequence: CDR1 SGHNT, CDR2 YYREEE (reference sequence). The CDR3 extends over 12 amino acids. Between the trimmed V and J ends, which lost 3 bases and 7 bases, there was a span of 10 bases. The CDR3 DNA reads as TGTGCCAGCAGCTCTTCGACGTATGAAGCTTTCTTT. This gives the protein CASSSSTYEAFF.

The V call is TRBV9, the J call TRBJ2-1; 8 bases fit TRBD2. The CDR3 runs to 16 residues. Germline assignment: CDR1 SGDLS and CDR2 YYNGEE. V gave up 0 bases and J gave up 2 bases; unmatched junction bases: 4. The CDR3 loop is CASSVEAGGTYNEQFF. CDR3 DNA sequence: TGTGCCAGCAGCGTAGAGGCGGGAGGCACCTACAATGAGCAGTTCTTC.

The V call is TRBV7-9, the J call TRBJ1-1, with D possibly matching TRBD1 (5 bases). Germline V gives CDR1 SEHNR, CDR2 FQNEAQ (reference sequence). CDR3 length: 15 amino acids. Trimming removed 8 bases at V and 1 base at J, with 17 bases between. CDR3 in amino acids: CASHNPREGNTEAFF. The CDR3 bases are TGTGCCAGCCACAACCCCAGGGAAGGGAACACTGAAGCTTTCTTT.

The chain recombines TRBV7-9 with TRBJ2-7; D uncertain. CDR1 SEHNR and CDR2 FQNEAQ come from the germline V gene (reference sequence). Trimming cost V 5 bases and J 2 bases, with 16 bases left between them. The CDR3 extends over 15 amino acids. The CDR3 coding sequence is TGTGCCAGCAGCCCCTCAGATAACGGCCCCTACGAGCAGTACTTC. Protein: CASSPSDNGPYEQYF.

The J gene is TRBJ1-1, the V gene TRBV28; tentatively, D is TRBD1 (5 bases). The length of the CDR3 is 14 residues. CDR1 and CDR2 (germline): MDHEN, SYDVKM. The V end was cut by 6 bases, the J end by 0 bases, with 11 bases between. CDR3 coding DNA: TGTGCCAGCAGAGGGGACGGGTTGAACACTGAAGCTTTCTTT. This sequence encodes CASRGDGLNTEAFF.

This chain joins TRBV7-9 and TRBJ1-1, with TRBD1 as a possible D gene (6 bases). This CDR3 is 12 amino acids long. Germline V gives CDR1 SEHNR, CDR2 FQNEAQ (reference sequence). Trimming removed 6 bases from V and 6 bases from J, with 11 bases in between. The CDR3 DNA sequence: TGTGCCAGCAGTGGGGGGCAACCTGAAGCTTTCTTT. Translation: CASSGGQPEAFF.

To note about this clone: The identical CDR3 is also encoded by other nucleotide sequences in the sample. The chain links TRBV5-6 to TRBJ1-1; no definite D call. V gave up 8 bases and J gave up 1 base, with 6 bases separating them. This CDR3 is 11 amino acids long. Per the germline V gene, CDR1 is SGHDT and CDR2 is YYEEEE. The CDR3 DNA sequence: TGTGCCAGTAAGGGGAACACTGAAGCTTTCTTT. This gives the protein CASKGNTEAFF.

The chain carries TRBV7-8 and TRBJ2-5, with D possibly matching TRBD2 (6 bases). This CDR3 spans 14 amino acids. The germline gives CDR1 SGHVS, CDR2 FQNEAQ. V was cut by 10 bases and J by 0 bases, with 15 bases left in between. For the CDR3, the DNA is TGTGCCATCGGGACTCCCGAATACCAAGAGACCCAGTACTTC. Its protein is CAIGTPEYQETQYF.

The chain has TRBV7-6 and TRBJ2-7; D possibly corresponds to TRBD1 (6 bases). The CDR3 sequence is 16 residues long. Germline V gene sequence: CDR1 SGHVS, CDR2 FNYEAQ. V shed 1 base and J shed 2 bases, with 15 bases lying between them. CDR3 in amino acids: CASSLELEGVPYEQYF. In nucleotides, the CDR3 is TGTGCCAGCAGCTTAGAATTAGAGGGGGTCCCCTACGAGCAGTACTTC.

The rearrangement uses TRBV5-1 and TRBJ2-3; 14 bases map to TRBD2. Germline V lookup: CDR1 SGHRS, CDR2 YFSETQ. V dropped 2 bases and J dropped 5; count of bases not matched to a gene: 7. The CDR3 is made up of 17 amino acids. The CDR3 DNA reads as TGCGCCAGCAGCTTTTTGGGACTAGCGGGAGAGGTAGATACGCAGTATTTT. Amino acids: CASSFLGLAGEVDTQYF.

The table lists this clone with a count of one. The genes are TRBV7-3 and TRBJ1-1; D unclear. V lost 2 bases and J lost 8, with 9 bases in between. Germline V gene sequence: CDR1 SGHTA, CDR2 FQGTGA. The CDR3 contains 12 residues. DNA for the CDR3: TGTGCCAGCAGCTTATACACGTTGGAAGCTTTCTTT. Translating gives CASSLYTLEAFF.

The rearrangement links TRBV6-5 to TRBJ1-1, with a possible D match to TRBD1 (5 bases). Germline V gives CDR1 MNHEY, CDR2 SVGAGI. This CDR3 contains 14 residues. The V end was cut by 6 bases, the J end by 0 bases, with 11 bases between. CDR3 protein: CASRFGTVNTEAFF. CDR3 coding DNA: TGTGCCAGCAGATTCGGGACGGTGAACACTGAAGCTTTCTTT.

The J gene is TRBJ2-7, the V gene TRBV27; possibly TRBD1 or TRBD2 for D (5 bases each). There are 15 residues in the CDR3. Between the trimmed V and J ends, which lost 3 bases and 1 base, there was a span of 13 bases. In germline, CDR1 is MNHEY, CDR2 SMNVEV (reference sequence). The CDR3 DNA reads TGTGCCAGCAGTTTGGGGCGGGTCTCATCCTACGAGCAGTACTTC. Amino acids: CASSLGRVSSYEQYF.

The V gene is TRBV14, the J gene TRBJ2-5; 9 bases map to TRBD2. V shed 3 bases and J 2 bases; nucleotides not matched to a gene: 19. Per the germline V gene, CDR1 is SGHDN and CDR2 is FVKESK. The CDR3 extends over 20 amino acids. In nucleotides, the CDR3 is TGTGCCAGCAGCCAGGGGGACAGCCAGACCCTAGCGGGGTCTCAAGAGACCCAGTACTTC. It codes for CASSQGDSQTLAGSQETQYF.

The chain's CDR3 is CASSLGRFGVEQYF. The CDR3, as DNA: TGTGCCAGCAGTTTAGGGCGGTTCGGGGTCGAGCAGTACTTC. The V call is TRBV28, the J call TRBJ2-7, with D maybe TRBD2 (5 bases). CDR1 and CDR2 from the germline V gene are MDHEN and SYDVKM. Trimming left V 2 bases short and J 6 bases short, with 14 bases between. The CDR3 is made up of 14 amino acids. The full variable domain, in which reference TRBV28 and TRBJ2-7 provide the parts outside the CDR3, is DVKVTQSSRYLVKRTGEKVFLECVQDMDHENMFWYRQDPGLGLRLIYFSYDVKMKEKGDIPEGYSVSREKKERFSLILESASTNQTSMYLCASSLGRFGVEQYFGPGTRLTVT.

The gene calls are TRBV6-6 and TRBJ2-7, with no clear D. V was pared by 5 bases and J by 5 bases, with 13 bases between. The germline V gene has CDR1 MNHNY and CDR2 SVGAGI (reference sequence). This CDR3 contains 13 residues. The CDR3 coding sequence is TGTGCCAGCAGTCACTTAAGGGTGAACGAGCAGTACTTC. Translated, it gives CASSHLRVNEQYF.

This clone was found once. The chain joins TRBV7-9 to TRBJ1-4; possibly TRBD1 for D (5 bases). V was cut by 2 bases and J by 0 bases, with 16 bases left in between. CDR3 size: 18 residues. Germline CDR1 and CDR2: SEHNR and FQNEAQ (reference sequence). The DNA for the CDR3 is TGTGCCAGCAGCTTATATTCAGGGAGGTACGCAACTAATGAAAAACTGTTTTTT. It is translated as CASSLYSGRYATNEKLFF.